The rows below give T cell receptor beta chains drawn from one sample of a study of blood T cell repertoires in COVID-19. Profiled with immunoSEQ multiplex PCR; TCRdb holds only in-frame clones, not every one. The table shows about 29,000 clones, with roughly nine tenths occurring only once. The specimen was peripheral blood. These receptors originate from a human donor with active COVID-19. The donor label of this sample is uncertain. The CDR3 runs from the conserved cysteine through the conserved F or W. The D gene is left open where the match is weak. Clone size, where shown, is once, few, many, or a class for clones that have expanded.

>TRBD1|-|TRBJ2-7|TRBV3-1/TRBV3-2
TGTGCCAGCAGCCTAGGACAGGGGACCCACTACGAGCAGTACTTC
CASSLGQGTHYEQYF
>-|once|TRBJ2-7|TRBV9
TGTGCCAGCAGCTTTGACTCCGAGCAGTACTTC
CASSFDSEQYF
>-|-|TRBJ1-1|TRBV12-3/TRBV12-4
TGTGCCAGCAGTTTAGCCAGGGTTACTGAAGCTTTCTTT
CASSLARVTEAFF
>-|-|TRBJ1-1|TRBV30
TGTGCCTGGACCCGCAGGGTAGGCACTGAAGCTTTCTTT
CAWTRRVGTEAFF
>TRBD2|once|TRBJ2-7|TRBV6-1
TGTGCCAGCAGTGAAACTCCCAGCGGGATAAGCTCCTACGAGCAGTACTTC
CASSETPSGISSYEQYF
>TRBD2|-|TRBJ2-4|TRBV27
TGTGCCAGGGGTCCGGGACTAGCGGGAGTTGAGGCCAAAAACATTCAGTACTTC
CARGPGLAGVEAKNIQYF
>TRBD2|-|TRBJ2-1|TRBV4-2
TGTGCCAGCAGCCAAACGTCTAGCGGGAATTACAATGAGCAGTTCTTC
CASSQTSSGNYNEQFF
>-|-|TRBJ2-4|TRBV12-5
TGTGCTAGTGGCCCGGACAGACGGATAGCCAAAAACATTCAGTACTTC
CASGPDRRIAKNIQYF
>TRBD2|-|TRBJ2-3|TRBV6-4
TGTGCCAGCAGTGAGGGCGCGGGAGAGGGAGATACGCAGTATTTT
CASSEGAGEGDTQYF
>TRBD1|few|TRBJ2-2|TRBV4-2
TGTGCCAGCAGCAATACAGGGGTCGGGGAGCTGTTTTTT
CASSNTGVGELFF
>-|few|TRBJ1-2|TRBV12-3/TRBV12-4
TGTGCCAGCAGTTTACCAGGGCGCGGCTACACCTTC
CASSLPGRGYTF
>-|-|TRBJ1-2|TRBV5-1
TGCGCCAGCAGTGGAGTTAGACAGAACGGTGCCTATGGCTACACCTTC
CASSGVRQNGAYGYTF
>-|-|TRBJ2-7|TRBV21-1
TGTGCCAGCAGTAACGAGCAGTACTTC
CASSNEQYF
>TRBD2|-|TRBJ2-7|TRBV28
TGTGCCAGCAGTTCCGGGACTAGCGACTCCTACGAGCAGTACTTC
CASSSGTSDSYEQYF
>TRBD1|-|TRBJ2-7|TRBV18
TGTGCCAGCTCACCAGGGGGGACAGGAATGTACGAGCAGTACTTC
CASSPGGTGMYEQYF
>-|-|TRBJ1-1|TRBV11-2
TGTGCCAGCAGCTTAGACACAGTTTTTATGAACACTGAAGCTTTCTTT
CASSLDTVFMNTEAFF
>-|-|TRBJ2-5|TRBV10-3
TGTGCCATCAGTGAGTCGACTAGTGGTGAGACCCAGTACTTC
CAISESTSGETQYF
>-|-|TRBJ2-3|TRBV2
TGTGCCAGCAGTGGTTTGAGTAGTACAGATACGCAGTATTTT
CASSGLSSTDTQYF
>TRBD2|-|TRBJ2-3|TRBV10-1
TGCGCCGGAAACCTAGCATATAGGCCTAGCGGGGGGGCAGGCACAGATACGCAGTATTTT
CAGNLAYRPSGGAGTDTQYF
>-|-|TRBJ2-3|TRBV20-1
TGCAGTGCTAGTGACCCTAGCACAGATACGCAGTATTTT
CSASDPSTDTQYF
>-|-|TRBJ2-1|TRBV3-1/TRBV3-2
TGTGCCAGCAGCCAAGACCCTATCTCCTACAATGAGCAGTTCTTC
CASSQDPISYNEQFF
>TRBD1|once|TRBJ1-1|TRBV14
TGTGCCAGCAGCCAAGAAGCAGGGGGCGTATTCACTGAAGCTTTCTTT
CASSQEAGGVFTEAFF
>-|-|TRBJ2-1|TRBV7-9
TGTGCCAGCAGCTTGGGCAGGGCGGCCTACAATGAGCAGTTCTTC
CASSLGRAAYNEQFF
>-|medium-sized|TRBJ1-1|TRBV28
TGTGCCAGCAGTAGCGGGGGACCCGAAGCTTTCTTT
CASSSGGPEAFF
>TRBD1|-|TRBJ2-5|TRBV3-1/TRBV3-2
TGTGCCAGCAGCCAGAAGATAGGACAGGGCGTGGGGGAGACCCAGTACTTC
CASSQKIGQGVGETQYF
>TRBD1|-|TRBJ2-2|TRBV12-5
TGTGCTAGTGGTTTGGTAGCAGGGGGCACGAACACCGGGGAGCTGTTTTTT
CASGLVAGGTNTGELFF
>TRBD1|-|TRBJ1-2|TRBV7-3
TGTGCCAGCAGCTCCCAGGGGGCCGCCAACTATGGCTACACCTTC
CASSSQGAANYGYTF
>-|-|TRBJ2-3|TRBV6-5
TGTGCCAGCAGTTACTCCCCGGGTCTGGATACGCAGTATTTT
CASSYSPGLDTQYF
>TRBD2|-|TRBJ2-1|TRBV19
TGTGCCAGTAGCGTTAATATGGGGGGACTATTACAATGGGAGCAGTTCTTC
CASSVNMGGLLQWEQFF
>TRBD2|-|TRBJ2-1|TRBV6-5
TGTGCCAGCAGGACCGGGACTAGCGGGAGGGATGAGCAGTTCTTC
CASRTGTSGRDEQFF
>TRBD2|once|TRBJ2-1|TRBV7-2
TGTGCCAGCAGCTCCCGGACTAGCGGCTACAATGAGCAGTTCTTC
CASSSRTSGYNEQFF
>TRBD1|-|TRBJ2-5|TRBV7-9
TGTGCCAGCAGCTTAGGGGACAGGGTGGGAGAGACCCAGTACTTC
CASSLGDRVGETQYF
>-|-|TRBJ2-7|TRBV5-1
TGCGCCAGCAGCTTGAACAGCCGCTACGAGCAGTACTTC
CASSLNSRYEQYF
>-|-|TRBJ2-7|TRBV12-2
TGTGCAAGTCGCAACGGACTAGCGGGCTACGAGCAGTACTTC
CASRNGLAGYEQYF
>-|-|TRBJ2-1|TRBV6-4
TGTGCCAGCAGTGACTCGTATAACGGGAAGTATGAGAATGAGCAGTTCTTC
CASSDSYNGKYENEQFF
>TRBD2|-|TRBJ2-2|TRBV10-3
TGTGCCATCAGTGAGTCGATGGGACTAGCGAAGAACACCGGGGAGCTGTTTTTT
CAISESMGLAKNTGELFF
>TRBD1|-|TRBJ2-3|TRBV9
TGTGCCAGCAGCGGACAGGGTAGGACGCAGTATTTT
CASSGQGRTQYF
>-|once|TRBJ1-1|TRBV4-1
TGCGCCAGCAGCCAACCGGGGATGAACACTGAAGCTTTCTTT
CASSQPGMNTEAFF
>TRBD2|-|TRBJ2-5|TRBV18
TGTGCCAGTCGGGGGGGCGGACGAGAGACCCAGTACTTC
CASRGGGRETQYF
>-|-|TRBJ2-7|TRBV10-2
TGCGCCAGCAGTGATGGGCGGGGCCGCTACGAGCAGTACTTC
CASSDGRGRYEQYF
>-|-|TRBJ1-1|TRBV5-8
TGTGCCAGCAGCTTGTATGGGGGGTCGCCCACTGAAGCTTTCTTT
CASSLYGGSPTEAFF
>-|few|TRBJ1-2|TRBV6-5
TGTGCCAGCAGTCGGGGAGGAGGGGTATATGGCTACACCTTC
CASSRGGGVYGYTF
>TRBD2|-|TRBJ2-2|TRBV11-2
TGTGCCAGCAGCACGGGACTAGCGGGCCCGCGGGACACCGGGGAGCTGTTTTTT
CASSTGLAGPRDTGELFF
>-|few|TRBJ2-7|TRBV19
TGTGCCAGTAGTCCGGGGATCTTGAAGGCCTACGAGCAGTACTTC
CASSPGILKAYEQYF
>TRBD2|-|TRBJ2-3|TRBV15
TGTGCCACCAGCCGAAGACTAGCGGGGGGCACAGATACGCAGTATTTT
CATSRRLAGGTDTQYF
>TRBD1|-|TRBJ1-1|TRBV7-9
TGTGCCAGCAGCTCGAACACAGGGGCCAGTGAAGCTTTCTTT
CASSSNTGASEAFF
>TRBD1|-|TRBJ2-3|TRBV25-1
TGTGCCAGCAGTGAATCGGGACAGACAGATACGCAGTATTTT
CASSESGQTDTQYF
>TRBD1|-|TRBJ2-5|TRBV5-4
TGTGCCAGCAGCTTGGCGCGCCGGGACAGCCCTGTGGAGACCCAGTACTTC
CASSLARRDSPVETQYF